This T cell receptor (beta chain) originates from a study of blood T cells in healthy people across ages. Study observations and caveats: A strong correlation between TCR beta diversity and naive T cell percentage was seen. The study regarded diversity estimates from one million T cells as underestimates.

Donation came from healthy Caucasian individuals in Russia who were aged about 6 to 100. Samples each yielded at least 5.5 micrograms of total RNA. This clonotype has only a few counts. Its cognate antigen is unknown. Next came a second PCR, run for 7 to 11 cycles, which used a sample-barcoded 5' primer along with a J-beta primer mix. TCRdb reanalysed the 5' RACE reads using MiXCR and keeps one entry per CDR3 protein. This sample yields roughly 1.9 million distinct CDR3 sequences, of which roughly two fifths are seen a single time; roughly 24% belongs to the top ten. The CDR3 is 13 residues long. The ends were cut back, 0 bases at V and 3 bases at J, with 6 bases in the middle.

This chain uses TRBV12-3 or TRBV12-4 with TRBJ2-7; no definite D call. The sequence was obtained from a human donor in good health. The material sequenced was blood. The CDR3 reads CASSLARFYEQYF. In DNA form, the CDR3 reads TGTGCCAGCAGTTTAGCGCGGTTCTACGAGCAGTACTTC.